These 14 T cell receptor beta chains came from one sample sequenced in a study of T-cell reconstitution after alpha-beta-depleted transplantation in children. Unique molecular identifiers were incorporated into the prepared TCRbeta library. TCRdb analysed the PCR reads with MiXCR anew, one entry per CDR3 protein. Of some 9,700 distinct CDR3 sequences in the sample, 14% were seen once. Sequencing used PBMCs, mostly from graft donor cells, obtained 60 days after TCRalphabeta/CD19-depleted stem cell transplant. The receptor set was obtained from a male patient younger than 18 who had a stem cell transplant for acute lymphoblastic leukemia, so the T cells may come from the graft donor.

This clonotype was found many times. J is TRBJ2-1 and V is TRBV7-9; 8 nucleotides align to TRBD2. From germline, CDR1 is SEHNR and CDR2 FQNEAQ (reference sequence). This CDR3 is built from 13 residues. The V gene end was trimmed by 8 bases and the J gene end by 4 bases; junction bases not matched to a gene: 4. DNA for the CDR3: TGTGCCAGCCGGACTAGCATTTACAATGAGCAGTTCTTC. This translates into CASRTSIYNEQFF.

This clonotype was counted between two and nine times. The rearrangement links TRBV30 to TRBJ2-3, with D tentatively TRBD2 (5 bases). Deletions cut 5 bases from V and 3 bases from J, with 12 bases between. CDR1 is GTSNPN, CDR2 SVGIG, per germline (reference sequence). The CDR3 runs 13 residues. DNA for the CDR3: TGTGCCTGGGGCTCCGGGAAGACAGATACGCAGTATTTT. It translates to CAWGSGKTDTQYF.

As regards this clonotype: A much larger clone lies a single base off, so this may be a read error. This chain joins TRBV3-1 and TRBJ1-6; D is uncertain. Per germline, CDR1 LGHDT and CDR2 YNNKEL (reference sequence). The CDR3 is 17 residues long. The CDR3 loop is CATSHYRRIWVNSPLHF. In nucleotides, the CDR3 is TGTGCCACCAGCCATTACCGGAGGATCTGGGTTAATTCACCCCTCCACTTT.

This clonotype came up a few times. This sequence joins TRBV7-2 and TRBJ1-2, with D possibly matching TRBD1 (6 bases). This CDR3 comprises 16 residues. V was cut by 5 bases and J by 4 bases, with 20 bases left in between. Germline-derived CDR1 and CDR2 are SGHTA and FQGNSA. The CDR3: CASSTGRGTDLYGYTF. The CDR3, as DNA: TGTGCCAGCAGCACCGGTAGGGGGACGGACCTCTATGGCTACACCTTC.

This clonotype was picked up many times. The chain uses TRBV6-5 and TRBJ2-3; unclear D gene. The CDR3 is 15 amino acids. CDR1 is MNHEY and CDR2 is SVGAGI in the germline V gene. V lost 7 bases, J lost 6 bases, and 20 bases lay in between. In nucleotides, the CDR3 is TGTGCCAGCACTAAGGACGGATTTTATGAGGATACGCAGTATTTT. Its translation: CASTKDGFYEDTQYF.

This clonotype was counted many times. CDR3 in amino acids: CASSGGRVNQPQHF. The DNA for the CDR3 is TGTGCCAGCAGTGGGGGGCGGGTCAATCAGCCCCAGCATTTT. The chain has TRBV2 and TRBJ1-5, with D tentatively TRBD1 (6 bases). Trimming removed 4 bases at V and 3 bases at J, with 10 bases between. The germline V gene encodes CDR1 SNHLY and CDR2 FYNNEI. This CDR3 contains 14 residues.

This clonotype has only a few counts. V usage is TRBV19 and J usage is TRBJ1-1; D is uncertain. Germline assignment: CDR1 LNHDA and CDR2 SQIVND (reference sequence). V gave up 0 bases and J gave up 1 base, with 6 bases separating them. The CDR3 has 14 amino acids. DNA of the CDR3: TGTGCCAGTAGTATAGATTGGGGGAACACTGAAGCTTTCTTT. Its protein product is CASSIDWGNTEAFF.

This clonotype was picked up a small number of times. CDR3 sequence (DNA): TGTGCCAGTGGGTACGGGACGGCGAACACTGAAGCTTTCTTT. Its protein is CASGYGTANTEAFF. J is TRBJ1-1 and V is TRBV7-9; TRBD1 might be the D (5 bases). V was clipped by 9 bases and J by 1 base, with 15 bases between them. The CDR3 consists of 14 residues. The germline CDR1 and CDR2 sequences are SEHNR and FQNEAQ (reference sequence).

This clonotype showed up many times. The genes are TRBV9 and TRBJ2-1; 15 nucleotides agree with TRBD2. The V segment lost 3 bases and the J segment 5 bases; nucleotides outside the gene matches: 9. CDR1 and CDR2 (germline): SGDLS, YYNGEE. This CDR3 region has 18 residues. Here the CDR3 DNA reads TGTGCCAGCAGCGGGGGACTAGCGGGGGGTGATGACGACAATGAGCAGTTCTTC. Protein product: CASSGGLAGGDDDNEQFF.

This clonotype is judged medium-sized. The J gene is TRBJ2-2, the V gene TRBV11-3; 10 positions agree with TRBD2. The V gene's germline CDR1 is SGHNT and CDR2 YENEEA. Unmatched junction bases numbered 12, after V lost 5 bases and J lost 9 bases. The CDR3 length is 16 residues. This chain's CDR3 is CASSPRAASGSRELFF. As DNA, the CDR3 is TGTGCCAGCAGCCCCCGCGCGGCTAGCGGGAGCAGGGAGCTGTTTTTT.

This clonotype was detected many times. This rearrangement joins TRBV12-3 or TRBV12-4 to TRBJ2-1; TRBD2 matches at 9 bases. This CDR3 region has 15 residues. With V trimmed by 4 bases and J by 2 bases, 3 bases remained unmatched. The CDR3 sequence is CASSSTSGTYNEQFF. The CDR3, as DNA: TGTGCCAGCAGTTCGACTAGCGGAACCTACAATGAGCAGTTCTTC.

At least ten counts were recorded for this clonotype. The chain employs TRBV5-4 and TRBJ2-1, with 11 bases that match TRBD2. The CDR3 sequence is 17 residues long. V lost 4 bases, J lost 5 bases, and 11 bases stayed unmatched. The germline gives CDR1 SGHNT, CDR2 YYREEE (reference sequence). The CDR3 sequence is CASSDGTSGKLHNEQFF. CDR3 DNA sequence: TGTGCCAGCAGCGACGGGACTAGCGGTAAATTACACAATGAGCAGTTCTTC.

This clonotype occurred many times. CDR3 sequence: CASSLLQGTNTEAFF. The CDR3, as DNA: TGCGCCAGCAGCCTATTACAGGGAACAAACACTGAAGCTTTCTTT. This chain joins TRBV4-1 and TRBJ1-1, with a weak D call TRBD1 (6 bases). The germline gives CDR1 MGHRA, CDR2 YSYEKL. The CDR3 loop spans 15 amino acids. With 4 bases removed from V and 2 bases from J, the gap between germline ends came to 14 bases.

At least ten counts were recorded for this clonotype. The V gene is TRBV10-2, the J gene TRBJ2-3, with 8 bases that match TRBD2. V shed 2 bases and J 1 base; nucleotides not matched to a gene: 2. CDR3 size: 15 residues. CDR1 is WSHSY and CDR2 is SAAADI in the germline V gene. CDR3: CASSERRGGTDTQYF. DNA for the CDR3: TGCGCCAGCAGTGAGAGGCGGGGGGGCACAGATACGCAGTATTTT.